This entry lists 26 T cell receptor beta chains sequenced from one sample in a study of a mutant IDH1 vaccine in newly diagnosed glioma. Time point meaning: week 5, during vaccination. Each dose delivered 300 ug of mutant IDH1 20-mer peptide subcutaneously with imiquimod. The repertoire was sequenced with immunoSEQ multiplex PCR; TCRdb's copy has only in-frame clones and lacks some. The table has tens of thousands of clones, approximately 82% seen once; the top ten hold approximately 3.1%. No antigen is known for these receptors. The sequencing here drew on PBMCs, taken from a glioma patient whose treatment included an IDH1 peptide vaccine. These receptors all come from a woman between 18 and 29 years old with glioma. Some clones in this sample may be carry-over from other donors' samples.

The chain is built from TRBV27 and TRBJ1-4; a possible D gene is TRBD1 (6 bases). V was clipped by 6 bases and J by 8 bases, with 16 bases between them. The CDR3 extends over 14 amino acids. CDR1 and CDR2 (germline): MNHEY, SMNVEV (reference sequence). Written as DNA, the CDR3 is TGTGCCAGCAGAGCTTCAGGGGATGGGGAAAAACTGTTTTTT. Translation gives CASRASGDGEKLFF.

The genes are TRBV6-5 and TRBJ2-1; the D is unclear. From germline, CDR1 is MNHEY and CDR2 SVGAGI. V was cut by 6 bases and J by 8 bases, with 14 bases left in between. This CDR3 spans 13 amino acids. The CDR3 here is CASRPTPLHEQFF. DNA for the CDR3: TGTGCCAGCAGGCCCACCCCTCTCCATGAGCAGTTCTTC.

The chain recombines TRBV29-1 with TRBJ1-1; D unclear. This CDR3 is built from 13 residues. Trimming left V 0 bases short and J 1 base short, with 6 bases between. From germline, CDR1 is SQVTM and CDR2 ANQGSEA. CDR3 in amino acids: CSVEEGKNTEAFF. The CDR3, as DNA: TGCAGCGTTGAAGAGGGGAAGAACACTGAAGCTTTCTTT.

There are a few counts of this clone. The chain carries TRBV2 and TRBJ1-5; the match to TRBD1 covers 9 bases. This CDR3 contains 13 residues. Trimming removed 8 bases from V and 5 bases from J; junction bases left unmatched: 4. Germline loops: CDR1 SNHLY, CDR2 FYNNEI. Here the CDR3 reads CASGRDRDQPQHF. As DNA, the CDR3 is TGTGCCAGCGGTCGGGACAGGGATCAGCCCCAGCATTTT.

The chain couples TRBV6-5 to TRBJ2-7, with TRBD1 identical over 10 bases. This CDR3 is 15 amino acids long. Germline values: CDR1 MNHEY, CDR2 SVGAGI. The V gene end was trimmed by 6 bases and the J gene end by 1 base; junction bases not matched to a gene: 6. In DNA, the CDR3 is TGTGCCAGCAGACTCGACAGGGGGCGTTCCTACGAGCAGTACTTC. Protein: CASRLDRGRSYEQYF.

In this sample, this clone turned up once. The chain uses TRBV2 and TRBJ1-2, with no clear D. CDR1 and CDR2 (germline): SNHLY, FYNNEI. The V gene lost 7 bases and the J gene lost 2 bases, with 17 bases spanning the gap. The CDR3 has 15 amino acids. The CDR3 sequence is CASTPSGYGNYGYTF. The CDR3 region has the DNA TGTGCCAGCACCCCCTCGGGATACGGCAACTATGGCTACACCTTC.

The chain is built from TRBV19 and TRBJ2-3, with D tentatively TRBD1 (6 bases). The CDR3 runs 13 residues. Trimming took 5 bases from V and 7 from J, leaving 13 bases between them. Per germline, CDR1 LNHDA and CDR2 SQIVND (reference sequence). CDR3 nucleotide sequence: TGTGCCAGTAGTCCGGCACAGGGACATACGCAGTATTTT. This codes for CASSPAQGHTQYF.

This clone has only a few counts. This rearrangement joins TRBV2 to TRBJ2-3; no clear D gene. V was cut by 5 bases and J by 5 bases, with 8 bases left in between. Germline assignment: CDR1 SNHLY and CDR2 FYNNEI. The CDR3 loop spans 12 amino acids. The CDR3, as DNA: TGTGCCAGCAGTCCTTTAGGAGATACGCAGTATTTT. This encodes CASSPLGDTQYF.

The DNA for the CDR3 is TGTGCCAGTAGTATCCAGGGGGCCGGGGGCTACACCTTC. It yields the protein CASSIQGAGGYTF. This rearrangement joins TRBV19 to TRBJ1-2; TRBD1 matches at 8 bases. CDR1 and CDR2 (germline): LNHDA, SQIVND (reference sequence). The CDR3 runs 13 residues. V lost 3 bases and J lost 8; bases outside the gene matches: 5.

J is TRBJ1-6 and V is TRBV7-8; D not resolved. The germline CDR1 and CDR2 sequences are SGHVS and FQNEAQ. V lost 4 bases, J lost 1 base, and 20 bases lay in between. The CDR3 contains 19 residues. In nucleotides, the CDR3 is TGTGCCAGCAGCTCCGAAGGCGATATCACTGGTTCCTATAATTCACCCCTCCACTTT. Protein product: CASSSEGDITGSYNSPLHF. Using reference TRBV7-8 and TRBJ1-6 for the parts outside the CDR3, the full variable domain is GAGVSQSPRYKVAKRGQDVALRCDPISGHVSLFWYQQALGQGPEFLTYFQNEAQLDKSGLPSDRFFAERPEGSVSTLKIQRTQQEDSAVYLCASSSEGDITGSYNSPLHFGNGTRLTVT.

The V gene is TRBV4-3, the J gene TRBJ1-2; 9 bases match TRBD1. From germline, CDR1 is LGHNA and CDR2 YSLEER. The CDR3 is 14 residues long. With V trimmed by 0 bases and J by 8 bases, 4 bases remained unmatched. For the CDR3, the DNA is TGCGCCAGCAGCCAAGATACAGGGGGCTGGGGCTACACCTTC. Translating it yields CASSQDTGGWGYTF.

This chain connects TRBV5-1 to TRBJ2-7; D possibly corresponds to TRBD1 (6 bases). The CDR3 is made up of 19 amino acids. Germline lookup yields CDR1 SGHRS and CDR2 YFSETQ. V dropped 2 bases and J dropped 0 bases, with 24 bases sitting between them. In DNA form, the CDR3 reads TGCGCCAGCAGCTTTAGGCCGGGACACGGGACGACGAGCTCCTACGAGCAGTACTTC. Translating gives CASSFRPGHGTTSSYEQYF.

This rearrangement joins TRBV4-1 to TRBJ2-3; D uncertain. Germline V gives CDR1 MGHRA, CDR2 YSYEKL. The CDR3 has 16 amino acids. Trimming cost V 0 bases and J 6 bases, with 16 bases left between them. DNA of the CDR3: TGCGCCAGCAGCCAAGAGGGCAACCCTTCAGTGGATACGCAGTATTTT. Translating it yields CASSQEGNPSVDTQYF.

The V and J genes are TRBV27 and TRBJ1-5; TRBD1 might be the D (6 bases). V was cut by 6 bases and J by 1 base, with 13 bases left in between. In germline, CDR1 is MNHEY, CDR2 SMNVEV (reference sequence). The CDR3 covers 15 residues. CDR3 protein: CASSIQGGSNQPQHF. DNA for the CDR3: TGTGCCAGCAGCATACAGGGAGGCAGCAATCAGCCCCAGCATTTT.

To note about this clone: One junction end does not reproduce the germline sequence, and a read error may be involved. The chain uses TRBV30 and TRBJ1-2; TRBD1 is a possible D gene (5 bases). CDR3 size: 13 residues. The germline gives CDR1 GTSNPN, CDR2 SVGIG (reference sequence). The CDR3 is CAWTKTTWDGYIF. The CDR3 nucleotides are TGTGCCTGGACCAAAACCACGTGGGACGGCTACATCTTC.

The genes are TRBV5-1 and TRBJ1-1; D is perhaps TRBD1 (5 bases). Germline CDR1 is SGHRS and CDR2 is YFSETQ. Trimming took 0 bases from V and 0 from J, leaving 12 bases between them. The CDR3 totals 16 residues. CDR3 in DNA: TGCGCCAGCAGCTTGGGGAGGGGTACTATGAACACTGAAGCTTTCTTT. Its translation is CASSLGRGTMNTEAFF. The variable domain in full, with the rest retrieved from reference TRBV5-1 and TRBJ1-1, is KAGVTQTPRYLIKTRGQQVTLSCSPISGHRSVSWYQQTPGQGLQFLFEYFSETQRNKGNFPGRFSGRQFSNSRSEMNVSTLELGDSALYLCASSLGRGTMNTEAFFGQGTRLTVV.

On this clone: The conserved closing phenylalanine or tryptophan is absent in this CDR3, likely reflecting a read error. V gene TRBV6-5 combines with J gene TRBJ1-4, with no clear D. This CDR3 contains 13 residues. V lost 6 bases, J lost 0 bases, and 5 bases lay in between. Germline V gene sequence: CDR1 MNHEY, CDR2 SVGAGI. The CDR3 sequence: CASRPSTNEKLFL. The CDR3 nucleotides read TGTGCCAGCAGACCCTCAACTAATGAAAAACTGTTTCTT.

CDR3 DNA: TGTGCCAGCAGCCCCGGGACACGAACCCTGGACGAGCAGTACTTC. It codes for CASSPGTRTLDEQYF. The chain combines TRBV7-9 with TRBJ2-7, with D perhaps matching TRBD1 (6 bases). Germline V gives CDR1 SEHNR, CDR2 FQNEAQ (reference sequence). This CDR3 has 15 amino acids. The V gene lost 5 bases and the J gene lost 5 bases, with 19 bases spanning the gap. The full variable domain, completed using reference TRBV7-9 and TRBJ2-7, is DTGVSQNPRHKITKRGQNVTFRCDPISEHNRLYWYRQTLGQGPEFLTYFQNEAQLEKSRLLSDRFSAERPKGSFSTLEIQRTEQGDSAMYLCASSPGTRTLDEQYFGPGTRLTVT.

The chain links TRBV28 to TRBJ1-3; D remains ambiguous. Looked up from germline, CDR1 is MDHEN and CDR2 is SYDVKM. V lost 2 bases to trimming and J lost 1 base, with 12 bases between them. The CDR3 extends over 16 amino acids. The CDR3 bases are TGTGCCAGCAGTTTAAGGTCCAGTCATTCTGGAAACACCATATATTTT. It encodes CASSLRSSHSGNTIYF.

The V and J genes are TRBV5-1 and TRBJ2-7; 8 bases align to TRBD1. After removal of 4 bases from V and 0 bases from J, the junction contained 6 bases not matched to a gene. This CDR3 is built from 15 residues. Germline V gene lookup returns CDR1 SGHRS and CDR2 YFSETQ. CDR3 nucleotide sequence: TGCGCCAGCAGCCCGAGGACAGGGACCTCCTACGAGCAGTACTTC. Amino acids: CASSPRTGTSYEQYF.

The V gene is TRBV5-1, the J gene TRBJ2-7; perhaps TRBD1 as D (6 bases). The germline V gene has CDR1 SGHRS and CDR2 YFSETQ. V gave up 4 bases and J gave up 3 bases, with 14 bases separating them. This CDR3 region has 14 residues. The CDR3 reads CASSRRGTYYEQYF. CDR3 sequence (DNA): TGCGCCAGCAGCCGCCGTGGGACATACTACGAGCAGTACTTC.

This chain uses TRBV19 with TRBJ2-2; D tentatively fits TRBD1 or TRBD2 (6 bases each). The germline gives CDR1 LNHDA, CDR2 SQIVND (reference sequence). V was clipped by 5 bases and J by 4 bases, with 14 bases between them. CDR3 length: 15 residues. The CDR3 reads CASSEGGRGTGELFF. The DNA of the CDR3 is TGTGCCAGTAGTGAGGGGGGACGGGGCACCGGGGAGCTGTTTTTT. The variable domain in full, completed from reference TRBV19 and TRBJ2-2, reads DGGITQSPKYLFRKEGQNVTLSCEQNLNHDAMYWYRQDPGQGLRLIYYSQIVNDFQKGDIAEGYSVSREKKESFPLTVTSAQKNPTAFYLCASSEGGRGTGELFFGEGSRLTVL.

The chain has TRBV9 and TRBJ1-1; 8 bases are shared with TRBD1. Germline V gene lookup returns CDR1 SGDLS and CDR2 YYNGEE. The CDR3 has 13 residues. The ends lost 2 bases at V and 8 bases at J; junction bases unmatched: 5. CDR3 protein: CASSVRGHSEAFF. CDR3 nucleotides: TGTGCCAGCAGCGTCAGGGGGCATTCCGAAGCTTTCTTT.

This chain connects TRBV9 to TRBJ2-3; D call uncertain. Germline values: CDR1 SGDLS, CDR2 YYNGEE. The V and J ends lost 0 bases and 6 bases respectively, with 5 bases between them. The CDR3 extends over 12 amino acids. The CDR3 region has the DNA TGTGCCAGCAGCGTAGCGAAGGATACGCAGTATTTT. It specifies CASSVAKDTQYF.

This clone was seen a few times. The V and J genes are TRBV6-6 and TRBJ1-6, with TRBD1 identical over 7 bases. V lost 6 bases and J lost 4; bases outside the gene matches: 6. The CDR3 length is 15 residues. Germline V CDR1 and CDR2: MNHNY, SVGAGI (reference sequence). In DNA form, the CDR3 reads TGTGCCAGCAGCCCGGGACAGACGTATAATTCACCCCTCCACTTT. It specifies CASSPGQTYNSPLHF.

The chain recombines TRBV7-2 with TRBJ2-1; the D is unclear. The CDR3 runs to 12 residues. Germline V lookup: CDR1 SGHTA, CDR2 FQGNSA. The germline V and J ends were trimmed by 0 bases and 8 bases, with 5 bases remaining between them. The CDR3, as DNA: TGTGCCAGCAGCTTAGCGGGGTATGAGCAGTTCTTC. Translating gives CASSLAGYEQFF.